The rows below give T cell receptor beta chains drawn from one sample of a study of Ad26.COV2.S vaccination and SARS-CoV-2 variants. TCRdb's copy holds only in-frame clones and misses some; the assay was immunoSEQ multiplex PCR. The table includes 300,000 to 350,000 clones, roughly 90% detected once. The source material was peripheral blood, sampled in a trial of Ad26.COV2.S vaccine versus placebo. The source is a person aged 18 to 65 who received the Ad26.COV2.S COVID-19 vaccine or a placebo. The CDR3 runs from the conserved cysteine through the conserved F or W. The order of the fields is V gene, clone size, J gene, D gene, CDR3 DNA, CDR3 protein. A D gene is named only where the DNA matches it firmly. Clone size is not always given. Where it is, it says once, few, many or a class for expanded clones.

v_call: TRBV24-1; clone_size: once; j_call: TRBJ2-3; d_call: TRBD2; cdr3_nt: TGTGCCACCAGTGATTCGGGACTAGTTCGGGAAACGCAGTATTTT; cdr3_aa: CATSDSGLVRETQYF
v_call: TRBV3-1/TRBV3-2; clone_size: .; j_call: TRBJ1-4; d_call: .; cdr3_nt: TGTGCCAGCAGCCAAGTCCCGGATGAAAAACTGTTTTTT; cdr3_aa: CASSQVPDEKLFF
v_call: TRBV27; clone_size: .; j_call: TRBJ2-1; d_call: TRBD1; cdr3_nt: TGTGCCTCCCAAGCAGGACAGGGGCTCAATGAGCAGTTCTTC; cdr3_aa: CASQAGQGLNEQFF
v_call: TRBV7-8; clone_size: .; j_call: TRBJ2-1; d_call: .; cdr3_nt: TGTGCCAGCAGCCCTAGCCCGTCGCTGGATTTACTTGAGCAGTTCTTC; cdr3_aa: CASSPSPSLDLLEQFF
v_call: TRBV19; clone_size: .; j_call: TRBJ2-4; d_call: .; cdr3_nt: TGTGCCAGTAGTATACCGAAAAACATTCAGTACTTC; cdr3_aa: CASSIPKNIQYF
v_call: TRBV19; clone_size: .; j_call: TRBJ1-1; d_call: .; cdr3_nt: TGTGCCAGTAGTCCCTTGAACACTGAAGCTTTCTTT; cdr3_aa: CASSPLNTEAFF
v_call: TRBV28; clone_size: .; j_call: TRBJ1-3; d_call: TRBD1; cdr3_nt: TGTGCCAGCAGTTTAGACAGGGTTGGAAACACCATATATTTT; cdr3_aa: CASSLDRVGNTIYF
v_call: TRBV7-2; clone_size: .; j_call: TRBJ1-1; d_call: .; cdr3_nt: TGTGCCAGCAGCTTAGTACGGGGGCAAGCTTTCTTT; cdr3_aa: CASSLVRGQAFF
v_call: TRBV7-8; clone_size: few; j_call: TRBJ1-2; d_call: .; cdr3_nt: TGTGCCAGCAGCTTAGCGGGGGTCCCCGCCGGGTTTTATGGCTACACCTTC; cdr3_aa: CASSLAGVPAGFYGYTF
v_call: TRBV6-5; clone_size: .; j_call: TRBJ1-2; d_call: .; cdr3_nt: TGTGCCAGCAGTTACTCCCGAGGAGGCGGCTACACCTTC; cdr3_aa: CASSYSRGGGYTF
v_call: TRBV10-1; clone_size: .; j_call: TRBJ1-2; d_call: .; cdr3_nt: TGCGCCAGCACCCGAAACAGCAAGAATGGCTACACCTTC; cdr3_aa: CASTRNSKNGYTF
v_call: TRBV4-3; clone_size: once; j_call: TRBJ1-1; d_call: .; cdr3_nt: TGCGCCAGCAGCCAGGTAACGAAGTACACTGAAGCTTTCTTT; cdr3_aa: CASSQVTKYTEAFF
v_call: TRBV4-3; clone_size: .; j_call: TRBJ1-4; d_call: TRBD1; cdr3_nt: TGCGCCAGCAGCCAAGAGACTCGACAGGGGGCGGCTGAAAAACTGTTTTTT; cdr3_aa: CASSQETRQGAAEKLFF
v_call: TRBV5-4; clone_size: .; j_call: TRBJ2-2; d_call: .; cdr3_nt: TGTGCCAGCAGCTTTGTCAAAACCGGGGAGCTGTTTTTT; cdr3_aa: CASSFVKTGELFF
v_call: TRBV3-1/TRBV3-2; clone_size: .; j_call: TRBJ1-3; d_call: .; cdr3_nt: TGTGCCAGCAGCCAAGATCAAGTGACAGACTCTGGAAACACCATATATTTT; cdr3_aa: CASSQDQVTDSGNTIYF
v_call: TRBV3-1/TRBV3-2; clone_size: .; j_call: TRBJ2-1; d_call: .; cdr3_nt: TGTGCCAGCAGCCCCCGGGCAGACAATGAGCAGTTCTTC; cdr3_aa: CASSPRADNEQFF
v_call: TRBV5-6; clone_size: .; j_call: TRBJ1-5; d_call: TRBD1; cdr3_nt: TGTGCCAGCAGCTTTTGGGGACAGGGAAATCAGCCCCAGCATTTT; cdr3_aa: CASSFWGQGNQPQHF
v_call: TRBV9; clone_size: .; j_call: TRBJ2-1; d_call: TRBD2; cdr3_nt: TGTGCCAGCAGCGTTACGGGGGGGCAGACTGCCAATGAGCAGTTCTTC; cdr3_aa: CASSVTGGQTANEQFF
v_call: TRBV11-3; clone_size: .; j_call: TRBJ2-5; d_call: TRBD2; cdr3_nt: TGTGCCAGCAGCTTAGGTGGTAGCGGGAGGAGAGAGACCCAGTACTTC; cdr3_aa: CASSLGGSGRRETQYF
v_call: TRBV10-3; clone_size: .; j_call: TRBJ2-2; d_call: .; cdr3_nt: TGTGCCATCAGTGAAAGGGGCAGCCTTAAAACGGCGAACACCGGGGAGCTGTTTTTT; cdr3_aa: CAISERGSLKTANTGELFF
v_call: TRBV5-1; clone_size: .; j_call: TRBJ2-7; d_call: .; cdr3_nt: TGCGCCAGCTCCCTATTGGACGAGCAGTACTTC; cdr3_aa: CASSLLDEQYF
v_call: TRBV12-3/TRBV12-4; clone_size: .; j_call: TRBJ1-1; d_call: .; cdr3_nt: TGTGCCAGCAGTTCAGGGGAAGCTTTCTTT; cdr3_aa: CASSSGEAFF
v_call: TRBV25-1; clone_size: .; j_call: TRBJ1-1; d_call: .; cdr3_nt: TGTGCCAGCAGTGGGTACAGGGCCCAGAACACTGAAGCTTTCTTT; cdr3_aa: CASSGYRAQNTEAFF
v_call: TRBV19; clone_size: .; j_call: TRBJ2-7; d_call: .; cdr3_nt: TGTGCCAGTAATCTCAGGAGGTGCTACGAGCAGTACTTC; cdr3_aa: CASNLRRCYEQYF
v_call: TRBV4-2; clone_size: .; j_call: TRBJ1-3; d_call: .; cdr3_nt: TGTGCCAGCAGCCCTCTCCAATATTCCTCTGGAAACACCATATATTTT; cdr3_aa: CASSPLQYSSGNTIYF
v_call: TRBV18; clone_size: .; j_call: TRBJ2-1; d_call: .; cdr3_nt: TGTGCCAGCTCACCGGACAGATACAATGAGCAGTTCTTC; cdr3_aa: CASSPDRYNEQFF
v_call: TRBV2; clone_size: few; j_call: TRBJ2-2; d_call: TRBD1; cdr3_nt: TGTGCCAGCACAACAGACAGGGGGCAAGGCGGGGAGCTGTTTTTT; cdr3_aa: CASTTDRGQGGELFF
v_call: TRBV29-1; clone_size: .; j_call: TRBJ1-1; d_call: .; cdr3_nt: TGCAGCGTTCGAAGCGGGGTGGGGACTGAAGCTTTCTTT; cdr3_aa: CSVRSGVGTEAFF
v_call: TRBV10-3; clone_size: .; j_call: TRBJ1-3; d_call: TRBD1; cdr3_nt: TGTGCCATCAAAGGGACAGGGGGGAGCTCTGGAAACACCATATATTTT; cdr3_aa: CAIKGTGGSSGNTIYF
v_call: TRBV6-5; clone_size: .; j_call: TRBJ2-3; d_call: .; cdr3_nt: TGTGCCAGCATTCCTTCGAGGGGAGTTACGCAGTATTTT; cdr3_aa: CASIPSRGVTQYF
v_call: TRBV18; clone_size: once; j_call: TRBJ2-7; d_call: TRBD1; cdr3_nt: TGTGCCAGCTCAACGGGACAGGGGGGAAACGAGCAGTACTTC; cdr3_aa: CASSTGQGGNEQYF
v_call: TRBV28; clone_size: .; j_call: TRBJ2-7; d_call: TRBD1; cdr3_nt: TGTGCCAGCAGTTCGCCCGCGGGACAGGGGACCTCCTACGAGCAGTACTTC; cdr3_aa: CASSSPAGQGTSYEQYF
v_call: TRBV6-5; clone_size: .; j_call: TRBJ2-2; d_call: TRBD2; cdr3_nt: TGTGCCAGCAGCCGGACTAGCGAGAACACCGGGGAGCTGTTTTTT; cdr3_aa: CASSRTSENTGELFF
v_call: TRBV7-2; clone_size: .; j_call: TRBJ2-1; d_call: .; cdr3_nt: TGTGCCAGCAGACAGTCCAATGAGCAGTTCTTC; cdr3_aa: CASRQSNEQFF
v_call: TRBV5-1; clone_size: .; j_call: TRBJ1-1; d_call: .; cdr3_nt: TGCGCCAGCTCTCCCGGGGGGGTTTTGAACACTGAAGCTTTCTTT; cdr3_aa: CASSPGGVLNTEAFF
v_call: TRBV20-1; clone_size: once; j_call: TRBJ1-1; d_call: .; cdr3_nt: TGCAGTGCTAGTGTCGGACCTATGAACACTGAAGCTTTCTTT; cdr3_aa: CSASVGPMNTEAFF
v_call: TRBV5-4; clone_size: .; j_call: TRBJ1-6; d_call: TRBD1; cdr3_nt: TGTGCCAGCAGCTCGCACGACAGGGGGCACATGTCACCCCTCCACTTT; cdr3_aa: CASSSHDRGHMSPLHF
v_call: TRBV28; clone_size: .; j_call: TRBJ1-1; d_call: .; cdr3_nt: TGTGCCAGCAGTTTGGTGAACACTGAAGCTTTCTTT; cdr3_aa: CASSLVNTEAFF
v_call: TRBV30; clone_size: .; j_call: TRBJ1-5; d_call: .; cdr3_nt: TGTGCCTGGAAAGGGGGGGACACCAATCAGCCCCAGCATTTT; cdr3_aa: CAWKGGDTNQPQHF
v_call: TRBV6-2/TRBV6-3; clone_size: .; j_call: TRBJ1-5; d_call: TRBD1; cdr3_nt: TGTGCCACCAGTATACCGCGGACAGGGTTAAGGCAGCCCCAGCATTTT; cdr3_aa: CATSIPRTGLRQPQHF
v_call: TRBV28; clone_size: .; j_call: TRBJ2-7; d_call: TRBD2; cdr3_nt: TGTGCCAGCAGTTTCCGGGAGGGCTCCGAGCAGTACTTC; cdr3_aa: CASSFREGSEQYF
v_call: TRBV9; clone_size: .; j_call: TRBJ1-6; d_call: .; cdr3_nt: TGTGCCAGCAGCGCGCACAAGTCCTGGAATTCACCCCTCCACTTT; cdr3_aa: CASSAHKSWNSPLHF
v_call: TRBV5-5; clone_size: .; j_call: TRBJ2-2; d_call: TRBD1; cdr3_nt: TGTGCCAGCAGCGGGGACAGGGGGCAGGTCGGGGAGCTGTTTTTT; cdr3_aa: CASSGDRGQVGELFF